This T cell receptor beta chain emerged from a study of regulatory T cells in long-lasting Graves disease. Study summary: Antithyroid drug exposure in newly diagnosed Graves' patients had lasted under 3 months. Findings and caveats of the study: Only a small sample size was used, which may have cut accuracy. The study found lower TCR diversity in persistent Graves' patients than in newly diagnosed ones.

Ten or more counts support this clonotype. Its antigen is still unknown. The time point here: newly diagnosed GD, antithyroid drugs for less than 3 months. Extracted RNA from PBMCs served as the source of the TCR library. The V segment lost 5 bases and the J segment 6 bases; nucleotides outside the gene matches: 10. CDR1 and CDR2 (germline): DFQATT, SNEGSKA (reference sequence). This CDR3 comprises 14 residues. Through Arm-PCR of CDR3 regions and iRepertoire HTBI primers, TCR beta libraries were built. TCRdb processed the multiplex PCR reads anew with MiXCR; each CDR3 protein has one entry. Found here are about 530,000 distinct CDR3 sequences, about 16% of them singletons; the top ten hold roughly 25%. This sample was also put to use in a study of T cells in Graves' hyperthyroidism and ophthalmopathy. As that study records: Graves' hyperthyroidism showing no ophthalmopathy progression within 18 months was considered stable.

The input for sequencing was peripheral blood mononuclear cells (PBMCs), taken at new diagnosis, from a patient treated with antithyroid drugs. The receptor's source is a woman in her forties or fifties with Graves disease. The chain has TRBV20-1 and TRBJ2-1; 7 nucleotides line up with TRBD2. CDR3 loop: CSAPTGLGRNEQFF. CDR3 bases: TGCAGTGCTCCAACAGGACTAGGGCGCAATGAGCAGTTCTTC.